Following are 15 T cell receptor beta chains from one sample sequenced in a study of T cell responses to AZD1222 COVID-19 vaccine. The assay was immunoSEQ multiplex PCR, and TCRdb's table has in-frame clones only and misses some. Here the sample spans about 140,000 clones, less than 95% being singletons. The sample here was peripheral blood, taken on day 0 of AZD1222 vaccination. The receptors here all came from an adult in good health.

The chain combines TRBV7-9 with TRBJ2-1, with TRBD2 identical over 7 bases. This CDR3 comprises 18 residues. V was clipped by 5 bases and J by 2 bases; unmatched bases: 15. Germline V gene sequence: CDR1 SEHNR, CDR2 FQNEAQ (reference sequence). CDR3: CASSGTNLVVGAYNEQFF. The CDR3 nucleotides read TGTGCCAGCAGCGGGACTAATCTCGTGGTCGGCGCCTACAATGAGCAGTTCTTC.

CDR3: CASSWGRGTEAFF. The CDR3 DNA is TGTGCCAGTAGTTGGGGCAGGGGCACTGAAGCTTTCTTT. J is TRBJ1-1 and V is TRBV19; the D gene is possibly TRBD1 (6 bases). Germline-derived CDR1 and CDR2 are LNHDA and SQIVND (reference sequence). This CDR3 region has 13 residues. Trimming removed 5 bases at V and 4 bases at J, with 11 bases between.

CDR3 bases: TGTGCCAGCAGCCAGGGTGGACTTCCAGTCGTCGAGCAGTTCTTC. It encodes CASSQGGLPVVEQFF. The chain combines TRBV4-2 with TRBJ2-1; D might be TRBD2 (5 bases). Per the germline V gene, CDR1 is LGHNA and CDR2 is YNFKEQ. The CDR3 is made up of 15 amino acids. With 3 bases removed from V and 10 bases from J, the gap between germline ends came to 19 bases.

The chain carries TRBV7-2 and TRBJ2-7; TRBD1 aligns across 7 bases. CDR1 is SGHTA, CDR2 FQGNSA, per germline. CDR3 length: 16 residues. The ends lost 5 bases at V and 3 bases at J; junction bases unmatched: 13. The CDR3 coding sequence is TGTGCCAGCAGCCTCCACCAGGGGGTGTCGGGCTACGAGCAGTACTTC. The encoded protein is CASSLHQGVSGYEQYF. The whole variable domain, remainder taken from reference TRBV7-2 and TRBJ2-7, is GAGVSQSPSNKVTEKGKDVELRCDPISGHTALYWYRQSLGQGLEFLIYFQGNSAPDKSGLPSDRFSAERTGGSVSTLTIQRTQQEDSAVYLCASSLHQGVSGYEQYFGPGTRLTVT.

The CDR3, as DNA: TGCGCCAGCAGCCAACTAGAGAAGGGGGATGAAGCTTTCTTT. It translates to CASSQLEKGDEAFF. This rearrangement joins TRBV4-3 to TRBJ1-1; the D gene is possibly TRBD1 (6 bases). Per the germline V gene, CDR1 is LGHNA and CDR2 is YSLEER. The CDR3 length is 14 residues. V shed 2 bases and J shed 7 bases, with 14 bases lying between them.

The V and J genes are TRBV5-5 and TRBJ2-7, with D unresolved. Germline CDR1 and CDR2: SGHKS and YYEKEE (reference sequence). The CDR3 covers 14 residues. V shed 2 bases and J shed 5 bases, with 14 bases lying between them. The CDR3 reads CASSLEGYWDEQYF. CDR3 DNA sequence: TGTGCCAGCAGCTTAGAAGGTTATTGGGACGAGCAGTACTTC.

The J gene is TRBJ2-2, the V gene TRBV7-3; 8 bases map to TRBD2. With V trimmed by 5 bases and J by 6 bases, 11 bases remained unmatched. Germline lookup yields CDR1 SGHTA and CDR2 FQGTGA. This CDR3 spans 16 amino acids. CDR3 loop: CASSRQGLGGAGELFF. The CDR3 DNA reads as TGTGCCAGCAGCCGTCAGGGACTAGGTGGGGCCGGGGAGCTGTTTTTT.

The V and J genes are TRBV2 and TRBJ1-3; D call uncertain. CDR1 is SNHLY and CDR2 is FYNNEI in the germline V gene. Trimming took off 7 bases at V and 0 bases at J, with 7 bases between the two ends. The CDR3 has 13 residues. The CDR3 DNA reads TGTGCCAGCAAAGGCCGCTCTGGAAACACCATATATTTT. It encodes CASKGRSGNTIYF.

The chain combines TRBV7-8 with TRBJ2-7; D ambiguous. Germline V gene lookup returns CDR1 SGHVS and CDR2 FQNEAQ. The CDR3 has 17 amino acids. V was pared by 5 bases and J by 0 bases, with 20 bases between. CDR3 sequence (DNA): TGTGCCAGCAGCCCCTTGGGGTCGCCAAGGAGCTCCTACGAGCAGTACTTC. Its translation is CASSPLGSPRSSYEQYF.

The chain couples TRBV27 to TRBJ1-1; unclear D gene. The V end lost 4 bases, the J end lost 4 bases, and 10 bases lay between the germline ends. CDR1 MNHEY and CDR2 SMNVEV come from the germline V gene (reference sequence). The CDR3 covers 13 residues. CDR3 region: CASSSRAGTEAFF. The CDR3 region has the DNA TGTGCCAGCAGTTCCCGGGCGGGCACTGAAGCTTTCTTT.

The rearrangement joins TRBV6-5 to TRBJ1-5, with D possibly matching TRBD1 (6 bases). The V and J ends lost 6 bases and 5 bases respectively, with 14 bases between them. The CDR3 spans 14 residues. Germline CDR1 and CDR2: MNHEY and SVGAGI. The CDR3 loop is CASSGHAGDQPQHF. The CDR3 nucleotides read TGTGCCAGCAGCGGCCACGCAGGGGATCAGCCCCAGCATTTT.

This clone was seen only once. The V and J genes are TRBV19 and TRBJ2-5; 7 positions match TRBD1. V was clipped by 5 bases and J by 0 bases; unmatched bases: 3. Looked up from germline, CDR1 is LNHDA and CDR2 is SQIVND (reference sequence). The CDR3 sequence is 14 residues long. CDR3 amino acids: CASSADRDQETQYF. The CDR3 bases are TGTGCCAGTAGTGCAGACAGGGACCAAGAGACCCAGTACTTC.

The rearrangement joins TRBV11-2 to TRBJ2-2; D may be TRBD2 (6 bases). Trimming removed 4 bases from V and 1 base from J, with 10 bases in between. This CDR3 contains 15 residues. Germline V gives CDR1 SGHAT, CDR2 FQNNGV. In DNA, the CDR3 is TGTGCCAGCAGCTCGGGACTTTGGAACACCGGGGAGCTGTTTTTT. Encoded protein: CASSSGLWNTGELFF.

V gene TRBV4-2 combines with J gene TRBJ2-7, with 7 positions matching TRBD2. Per germline, CDR1 LGHNA and CDR2 YNFKEQ. The CDR3 spans 17 residues. J was trimmed by 7 bases and V by 4 bases; bases with no gene match: 19. CDR3 residues: CASSLHRPGSGVREQYF. DNA for the CDR3: TGTGCCAGCAGCCTCCACCGGCCCGGCAGCGGGGTAAGAGAGCAGTACTTC.

The CDR3 DNA follows: TGTGCCAGCAGCTTCCAGACAGGGGCTGAAGCTTTCTTT. It codes for CASSFQTGAEAFF. This chain joins TRBV27 and TRBJ1-1; 8 positions agree with TRBD1. Germline lookup yields CDR1 MNHEY and CDR2 SMNVEV (reference sequence). V shed 6 bases and J 6 bases; nucleotides not matched to a gene: 6. The CDR3 has 13 amino acids.